The clone carrying this T cell receptor beta chain was seen a single time. As yet, its antigen is unknown. Sequenced by immunoSEQ multiplex PCR; TCRdb stores in-frame clones only, minus some. The sample holds under 140,000 clones; around 92% are singletons and the top ten take over 6%. The entry originates in a study of T cell responses to AZD1222 COVID-19 vaccine. Study-wide findings and caveats: Only six individuals given AZD1222 were seropositive at baseline. Vaccine-associated CD4 TCRs ranged over spike, dominating at 160-218 and 743-854.

The CDR3 is 15 amino acids. CDR1 is LNHNV, CDR2 YYDKDF, per germline (reference sequence). Between the trimmed V and J ends, which lost 0 bases and 2 bases, there was a span of 10 bases. The sample was peripheral blood, taken on day 0 of AZD1222 vaccination. This TCR was sampled from an adult in good health. This chain uses TRBV15 with TRBJ1-2, with D unclear. The CDR3 sequence is CATSRDLSTNYGYTF. The CDR3 nucleotides are TGTGCCACCAGCAGAGATTTATCAACCAACTATGGCTACACCTTC.